Detailed here is one T cell receptor beta chain. These data originate in a study of PD-1 and CTLA-4 blockade in melanoma. Using immunoSEQ multiplex PCR, the repertoire was profiled, and TCRdb retains in-frame clones only, with some absent. Among 34,000 or so clones listed, 88% were seen once. Trimming removed 2 bases from V and 8 bases from J; junction bases left unmatched: 5. CDR3 length equals 15 residues. Germline V lookup: CDR1 MNHEY, CDR2 SMNVEV (reference sequence). The V call is TRBV27, the J call TRBJ2-1; 11 bases align to TRBD2. This sequence was found in a human donor with melanoma. The specimen was CD8+ T cells from peripheral blood, collected from a patient given anti-PD-1 treatment. DNA of the CDR3: TGTGCCAGCAGTTTAGTAGCGGGGGGGCCCGATGAGCAGTTCTTC. Translation gives CASSLVAGGPDEQFF.